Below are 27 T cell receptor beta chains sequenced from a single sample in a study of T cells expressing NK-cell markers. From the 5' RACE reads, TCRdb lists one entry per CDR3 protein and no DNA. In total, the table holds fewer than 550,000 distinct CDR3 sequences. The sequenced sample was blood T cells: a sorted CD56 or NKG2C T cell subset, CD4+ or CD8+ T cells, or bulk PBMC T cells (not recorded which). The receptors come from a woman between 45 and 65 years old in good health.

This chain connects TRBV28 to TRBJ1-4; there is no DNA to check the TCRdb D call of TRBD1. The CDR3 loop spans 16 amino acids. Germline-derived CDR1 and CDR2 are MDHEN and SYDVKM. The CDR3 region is CASSSQGGGMNEKLFF. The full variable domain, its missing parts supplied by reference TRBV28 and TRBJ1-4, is DVKVTQSSRYLVKRTGEKVFLECVQDMDHENMFWYRQDPGLGLRLIYFSYDVKMKEKGDIPEGYSVSREKKERFSLILESASTNQTSMYLCASSSQGGGMNEKLFFGSGTQLSVL.

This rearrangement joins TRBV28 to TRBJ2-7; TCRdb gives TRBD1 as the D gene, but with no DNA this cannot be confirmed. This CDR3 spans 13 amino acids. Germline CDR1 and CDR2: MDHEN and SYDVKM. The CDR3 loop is CASREGAQYEQYF.

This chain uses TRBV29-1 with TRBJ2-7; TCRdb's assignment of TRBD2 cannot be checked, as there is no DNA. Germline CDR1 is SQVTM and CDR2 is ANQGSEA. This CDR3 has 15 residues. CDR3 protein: CSAVLGGRHAYEQYF.

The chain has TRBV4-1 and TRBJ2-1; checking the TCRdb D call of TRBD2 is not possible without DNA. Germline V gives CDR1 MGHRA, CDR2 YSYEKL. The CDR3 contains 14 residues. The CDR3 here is CASSQGGPLDEQFF.

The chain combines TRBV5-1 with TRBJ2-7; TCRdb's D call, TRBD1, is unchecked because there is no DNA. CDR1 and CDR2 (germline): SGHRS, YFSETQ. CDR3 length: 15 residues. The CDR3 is CASSWGTGSTYEQYF.

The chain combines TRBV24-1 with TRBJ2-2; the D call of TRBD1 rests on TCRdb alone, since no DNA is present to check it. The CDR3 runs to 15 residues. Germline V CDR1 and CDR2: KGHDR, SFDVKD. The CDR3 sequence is CATSDPGTDTGELFF.

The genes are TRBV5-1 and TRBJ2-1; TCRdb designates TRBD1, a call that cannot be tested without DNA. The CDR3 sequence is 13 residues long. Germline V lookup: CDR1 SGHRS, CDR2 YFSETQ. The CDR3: CASSQGAPNEQFF.

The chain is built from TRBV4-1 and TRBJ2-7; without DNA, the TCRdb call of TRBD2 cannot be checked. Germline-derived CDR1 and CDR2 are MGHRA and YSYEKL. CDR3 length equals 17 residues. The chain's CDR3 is CASSHYGNSGRVVEQYF.

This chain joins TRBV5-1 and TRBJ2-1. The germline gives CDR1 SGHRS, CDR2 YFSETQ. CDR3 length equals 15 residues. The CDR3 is CASSLAGSSNNEQFF.

CDR3 region: CSARGREGLAGDEQFF. The V gene is TRBV20-1, the J gene TRBJ2-1; the D call from TCRdb, TRBD2, cannot be confirmed without DNA. The length of the CDR3 is 16 residues. CDR1 and CDR2 (germline): DFQATT, SNEGSKA (reference sequence).

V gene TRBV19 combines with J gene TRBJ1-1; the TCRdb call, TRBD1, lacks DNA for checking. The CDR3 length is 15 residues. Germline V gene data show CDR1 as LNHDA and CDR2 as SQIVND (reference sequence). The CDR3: CASSIARTVNTEAFF. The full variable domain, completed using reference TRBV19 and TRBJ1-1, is DGGITQSPKYLFRKEGQNVTLSCEQNLNHDAMYWYRQDPGQGLRLIYYSQIVNDFQKGDIAEGYSVSREKKESFPLTVTSAQKNPTAFYLCASSIARTVNTEAFFGQGTRLTVV.

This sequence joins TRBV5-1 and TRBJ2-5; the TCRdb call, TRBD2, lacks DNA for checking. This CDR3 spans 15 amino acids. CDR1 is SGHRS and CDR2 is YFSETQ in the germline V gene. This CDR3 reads CASSLAAGNAETQYF.

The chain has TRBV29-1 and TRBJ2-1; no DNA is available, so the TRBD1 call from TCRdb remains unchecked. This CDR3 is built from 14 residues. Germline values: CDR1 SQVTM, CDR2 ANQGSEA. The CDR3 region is CSVARDRGLNEQFF.

The CDR3 protein is CASSNGKAYEQYF. This chain uses TRBV5-1 with TRBJ2-7. This CDR3 region has 13 residues. Per germline, CDR1 SGHRS and CDR2 YFSETQ.

CDR3: CATGRPGGYGETQYF. The chain employs TRBV24-1 and TRBJ2-5; there is no DNA to check the TCRdb D call of TRBD1. CDR3 length: 15 amino acids. The germline CDR1 and CDR2 sequences are KGHDR and SFDVKD.

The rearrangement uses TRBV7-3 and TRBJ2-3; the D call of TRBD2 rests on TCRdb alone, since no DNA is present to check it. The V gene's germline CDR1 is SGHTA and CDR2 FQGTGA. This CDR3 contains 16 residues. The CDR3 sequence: CASSLTSSSPTDTQYF. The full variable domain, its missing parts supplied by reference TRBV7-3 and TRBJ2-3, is GAGVSQTPSNKVTEKGKYVELRCDPISGHTALYWYRQSLGQGPEFLIYFQGTGAADDSGLPNDRFFAVRPEGSVSTLKIQRTERGDSAVYLCASSLTSSSPTDTQYFGPGTRLTVL.

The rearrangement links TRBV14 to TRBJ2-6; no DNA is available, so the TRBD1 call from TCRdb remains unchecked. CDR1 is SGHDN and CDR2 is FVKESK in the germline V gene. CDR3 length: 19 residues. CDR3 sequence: CASSHRPGQGLSGANVLTF.

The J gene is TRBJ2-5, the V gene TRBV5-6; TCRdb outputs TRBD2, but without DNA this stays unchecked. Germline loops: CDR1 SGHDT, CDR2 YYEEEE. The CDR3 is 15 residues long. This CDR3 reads CASSLVPTSPETQYF.

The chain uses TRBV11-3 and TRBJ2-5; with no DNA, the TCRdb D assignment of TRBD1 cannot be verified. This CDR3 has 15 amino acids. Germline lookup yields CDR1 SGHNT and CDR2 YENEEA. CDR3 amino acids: CASSAPLGAVETQYF.

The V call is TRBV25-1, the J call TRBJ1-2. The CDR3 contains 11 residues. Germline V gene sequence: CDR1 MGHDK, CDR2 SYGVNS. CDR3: CASTDLYGYTF.

The CDR3 is CSVGKGDTQYF. V usage is TRBV29-1 and J usage is TRBJ2-3; TCRdb reports TRBD1, a call that lacks DNA to check it against. The CDR3 covers 11 residues. In germline, CDR1 is SQVTM, CDR2 ANQGSEA.

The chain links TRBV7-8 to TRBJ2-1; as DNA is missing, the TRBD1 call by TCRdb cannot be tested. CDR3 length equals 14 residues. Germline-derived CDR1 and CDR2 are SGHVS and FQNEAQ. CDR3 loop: CASSYSIGNNEQFF.

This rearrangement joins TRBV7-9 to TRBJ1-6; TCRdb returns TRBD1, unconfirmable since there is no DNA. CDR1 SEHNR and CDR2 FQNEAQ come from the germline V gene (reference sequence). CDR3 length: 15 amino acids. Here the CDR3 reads CASSLASGADSPLHF.

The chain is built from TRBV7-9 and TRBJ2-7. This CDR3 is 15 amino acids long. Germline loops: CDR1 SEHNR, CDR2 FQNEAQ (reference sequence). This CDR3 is CASSLVAGGPNEQYF. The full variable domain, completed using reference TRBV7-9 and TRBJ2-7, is DTGVSQNPRHKITKRGQNVTFRCDPISEHNRLYWYRQTLGQGPEFLTYFQNEAQLEKSRLLSDRFSAERPKGSFSTLEIQRTEQGDSAMYLCASSLVAGGPNEQYFGPGTRLTVT.

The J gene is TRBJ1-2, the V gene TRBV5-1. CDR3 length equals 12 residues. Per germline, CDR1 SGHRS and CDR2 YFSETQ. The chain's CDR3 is CASSLDREMYTF.

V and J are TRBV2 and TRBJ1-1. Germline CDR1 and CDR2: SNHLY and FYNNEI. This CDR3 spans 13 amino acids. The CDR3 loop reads CASKREMNTEAFF.

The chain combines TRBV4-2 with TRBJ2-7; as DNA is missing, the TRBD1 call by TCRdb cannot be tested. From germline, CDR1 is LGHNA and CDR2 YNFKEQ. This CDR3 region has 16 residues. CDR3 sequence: CASSQEPLGRVAEQYF.